The clone carrying this TCR beta chain was seen many times. Its specificity is not known. Included in the TCR beta cDNA libraries were unique molecular identifiers. The T cell input of roughly 0.9 to 10 million gave roughly 0.5 million cDNA molecules. MiXCR, run by TCRdb on the PCR reads, gives a single entry per CDR3 protein. Found here are under 200,000 distinct CDR3 sequences, roughly 35% of them singletons; the top ten hold under 30%. The sample belongs to a study of post-analysis software for immune sequencing data. Study-level findings and limits: Patients had higher frequencies than controls of about five TRBV segments, including TRBV5-6, TRBV5-1 and TRBV20-1. By F measure, samples from a shared preparation batch strongly co-clustered. Patients with multiple sclerosis recorded significantly lower normalized Chao1 diversity than controls, the study found.

Trimming took 0 bases from V and 5 from J; bases not matched to a gene: 8. Germline-derived CDR1 and CDR2 are SGHRS and YFSETQ. CDR3 length: 15 residues. The V call is TRBV5-1, the J call TRBJ2-7, with 7 bases lining up with TRBD2. Specimen: blood, collected after autologous hematopoietic stem cell transplantation. The sequence came from a girl between 10 and 17 years old with multiple sclerosis. CDR3 amino acids: CASSLELAGADEQYF. The CDR3 region has the DNA TGCGCCAGCAGCTTGGAGTTAGCGGGTGCTGACGAGCAGTACTTC.